This T cell receptor (beta chain) was sequenced for a study of CD8+CD57+ T cells in acquired aplastic anemia. Points on this clonotype: What it recognizes is unknown.

TCR beta VDJ and CDR3 profiles were obtained from a genomic DNA template. One entry per CDR3 protein, called by TCRdb with MiXCR from the reads. The table includes 200,000 or so distinct CDR3 sequences, under 70% detected once. The CDR3 extends over 13 amino acids. Trimming removed 5 bases at V and 4 bases at J, with 12 bases between. Germline CDR1 reads SGHVS; CDR2 reads FNYEAQ. Findings and caveats of the study: Sharing between patients and controls was observed for around 27 CD8+ CDR3 sequences.

The chain is built from TRBV7-6 and TRBJ2-7, with TRBD1 as a possible D gene (5 bases). Specimen: sorted CD4+, CD8+, or CD8+CD57+ T cells (not recorded which) from PBMCs. The sequence derives from a human donor with severe aplastic anemia or a healthy control (not recorded which). This CDR3 is CASSLNSGYEQYF. The CDR3 region has the DNA TGTGCCAGCAGCCTTAACTCAGGGTACGAGCAGTACTTC.